This T cell receptor beta chain comes out of a study of cytomegalovirus exposure and HLA in healthy donors. Overall study findings and caveats: Productive status was seen about 87% or about 30% of the time for most TCR beta V segments in an earlier analysis. Some highly shared sequence variants likely arose as a pipeline artifact.

The CDR3 is made up of 11 amino acids. The V gene's germline CDR1 is LGHNA and CDR2 YNFKEQ. Trimming cost V 1 base and J 6 bases, with 4 bases left between them. PCR amplification relied on 60 Vbeta primers (plus 13 Jbeta primers). Using immunoSEQ multiplex PCR, the repertoire was profiled, and TCRdb retains in-frame clones only, with some absent. The table shows 150,000 or so clones, with roughly 84% occurring only once. In the case of this clone: The target antigen is unknown.

The sample was PBMCs. The chain uses TRBV4-2 and TRBJ2-7; D unclear. This clonotype was sampled from a man aged 18 to 29 in good health and CMV-seropositive. Here the CDR3 reads CASSQAGEQYF. DNA for the CDR3: TGTGCCAGCAGCCAAGCGGGCGAGCAGTACTTC.